The present T cell receptor beta chain was sequenced within a study of blood T cell repertoires in COVID-19. Across the study: Researchers got acute and convalescent COVID-19 samples from the United States, Italy and Spain. The cDNA or gDNA used as material had been derived from T cells, B-cell-depleted T cells, or PBMCs.

In the original processing: How many nucleated cells were present was estimated from reference gene primer amplification. Profiled with immunoSEQ multiplex PCR; TCRdb holds only in-frame clones, not every one. V and J calls and clone size are copied from that table; D and trimming were computed from the DNA. This sample carries about 140,000 clones, around nine tenths of them seen once, and the ten largest clones take about 10%. Trimming left V 0 bases short and J 3 bases short, with 7 bases between. The germline V gene encodes CDR1 SGHNT and CDR2 YYREEE (reference sequence). CDR3 length: 13 amino acids.

The clonotype comes from a man aged 50 or older with active or convalescent COVID-19. The chain uses TRBV5-4 and TRBJ2-7; D unresolved. Sequencing input: peripheral blood. In DNA form, the CDR3 reads TGTGCCAGCAGCTTGGATGGCGGCTACGAGCAGTACTTC. Protein product: CASSLDGGYEQYF.